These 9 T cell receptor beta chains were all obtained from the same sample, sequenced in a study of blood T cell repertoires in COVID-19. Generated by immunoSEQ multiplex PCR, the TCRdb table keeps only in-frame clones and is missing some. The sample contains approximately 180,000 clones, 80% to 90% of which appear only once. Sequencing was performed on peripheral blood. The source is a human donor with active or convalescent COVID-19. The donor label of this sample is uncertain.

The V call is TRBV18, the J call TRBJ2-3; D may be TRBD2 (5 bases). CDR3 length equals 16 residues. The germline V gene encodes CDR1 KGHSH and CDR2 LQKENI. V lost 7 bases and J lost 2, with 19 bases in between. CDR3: CASLLGVKRLTDTQYF. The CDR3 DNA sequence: TGTGCCAGCTTACTGGGAGTCAAGAGGCTCACAGATACGCAGTATTTT.

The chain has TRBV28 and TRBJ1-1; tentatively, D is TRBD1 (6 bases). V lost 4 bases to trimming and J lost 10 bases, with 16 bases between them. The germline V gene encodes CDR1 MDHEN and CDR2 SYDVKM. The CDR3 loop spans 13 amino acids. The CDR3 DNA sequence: TGTGCCAGCAGTTCCCTGGGAGGGGGTGGAGCTTTCTTT. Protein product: CASSSLGGGGAFF.

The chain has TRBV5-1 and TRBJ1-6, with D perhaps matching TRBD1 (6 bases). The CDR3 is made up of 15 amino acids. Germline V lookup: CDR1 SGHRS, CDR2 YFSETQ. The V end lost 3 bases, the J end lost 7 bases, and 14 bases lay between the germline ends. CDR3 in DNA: TGCGCCAGCAGCTCGTCCGGGACAAGCAATTCACCCCTCCACTTT. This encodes CASSSSGTSNSPLHF.

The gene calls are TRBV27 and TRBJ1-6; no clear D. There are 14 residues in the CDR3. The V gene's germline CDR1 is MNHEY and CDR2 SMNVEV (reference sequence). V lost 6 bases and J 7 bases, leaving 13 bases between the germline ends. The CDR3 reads CASRVRAENSPLHF. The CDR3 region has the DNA TGTGCCAGCAGGGTGAGGGCGGAGAATTCACCCCTCCACTTT.

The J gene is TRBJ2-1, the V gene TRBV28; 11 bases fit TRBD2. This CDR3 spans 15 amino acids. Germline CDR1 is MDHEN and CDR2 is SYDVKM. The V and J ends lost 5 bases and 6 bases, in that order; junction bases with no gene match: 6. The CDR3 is CASSTIAGGRNEQFF. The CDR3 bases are TGTGCCAGCAGTACGATAGCGGGGGGGCGCAATGAGCAGTTCTTC.

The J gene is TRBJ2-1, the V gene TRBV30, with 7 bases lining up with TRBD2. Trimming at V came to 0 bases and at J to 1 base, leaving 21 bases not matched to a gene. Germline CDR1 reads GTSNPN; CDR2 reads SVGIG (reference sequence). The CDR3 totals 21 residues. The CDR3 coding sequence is TGTGCCTGGAGTGTACGTTCGGGGGGTAACACAAGACTCCGGTCCTACAATGAGCAGTTCTTC. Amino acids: CAWSVRSGGNTRLRSYNEQFF.

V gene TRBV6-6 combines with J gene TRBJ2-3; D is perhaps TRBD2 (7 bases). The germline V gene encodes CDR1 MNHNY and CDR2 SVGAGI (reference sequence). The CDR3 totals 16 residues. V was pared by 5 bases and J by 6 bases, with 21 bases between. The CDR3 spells CASSRGGPQSQDTQYF. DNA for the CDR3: TGTGCCAGCAGTAGGGGGGGGCCGCAAAGCCAGGATACGCAGTATTTT.

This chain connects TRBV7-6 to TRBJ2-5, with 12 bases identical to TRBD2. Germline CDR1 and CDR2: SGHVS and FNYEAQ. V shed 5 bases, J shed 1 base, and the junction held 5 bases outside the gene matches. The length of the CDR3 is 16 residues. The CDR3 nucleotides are TGTGCCAGCAGCGTAGGACTAGCGGGGACCCAAGAGACCCAGTACTTC. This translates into CASSVGLAGTQETQYF.

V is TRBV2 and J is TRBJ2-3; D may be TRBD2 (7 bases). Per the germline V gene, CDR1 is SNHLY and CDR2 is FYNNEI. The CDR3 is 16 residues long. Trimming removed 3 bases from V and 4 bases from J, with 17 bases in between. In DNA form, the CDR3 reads TGTGCCAGCAGTGAGTGGGGGGGCCTGGGTGCAGATACGCAGTATTTT. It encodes CASSEWGGLGADTQYF.